These 25 T cell receptor beta chains were all obtained from the same sample, sequenced in a study of blood T cell repertoires in COVID-19 (dated by TCRdb to 2018 to 2021). Library creation used the immunoSEQ multiplex PCR assay. The table was pulled from immuneACCESS by TCRdb, which kept in-frame rearrangements only. Such tables lose some clones; where checked, under half of the loss comes from unresolved V genes, and the rest has no known cause. The sample contains about 88,000 clones, 75% to 90% of them found a single time. The leading ten clones occupy roughly 14% of the sample. The sequenced material came from peripheral blood. These receptors were taken from a male donor with acute or convalescent COVID-19.

This chain uses TRBV9 with TRBJ1-2; D is perhaps TRBD1 (6 bases). Trimming removed 3 bases at V and 2 bases at J, with 8 bases between. CDR1 SGDLS and CDR2 YYNGEE come from the germline V gene. The CDR3 is 13 residues long. CDR3 coding DNA: TGTGCCAGCAGCGGTGGGGGCAACTATGGCTACACCTTC. This codes for CASSGGGNYGYTF.

The chain joins TRBV6-4 to TRBJ2-2; D call uncertain. CDR1 and CDR2 from the germline V gene are MRHNA and SNTAGT. Trimming took off 2 bases at V and 3 bases at J, with 7 bases between the two ends. The CDR3 sequence is 14 residues long. The CDR3 bases are TGTGCCAGCAGTGACGAGGCCTACACCGGGGAGCTGTTTTTT. It yields the protein CASSDEAYTGELFF.

The J gene is TRBJ1-2, the V gene TRBV7-2; D is possibly TRBD1 (6 bases). CDR1 is SGHTA and CDR2 is FQGNSA in the germline V gene. This CDR3 is 15 amino acids long. V was pared by 0 bases and J by 4 bases, with 12 bases between. Written as DNA, the CDR3 is TGTGCCAGCAGCTTAGCGCGGGGGGCTGGCTATGGCTACACCTTC. Translated: CASSLARGAGYGYTF.

This chain links TRBV29-1 with TRBJ1-2; 9 nucleotides line up with TRBD1. Trimming at V came to 7 bases and at J to 5 bases, leaving 8 bases not matched to a gene. This CDR3 spans 13 amino acids. Per the germline V gene, CDR1 is SQVTM and CDR2 is ANQGSEA. In nucleotides, the CDR3 is TGCAGCGCCTGGGACAGGGAGGAGTATGGCTACACCTTC. Translated: CSAWDREEYGYTF.

The genes are TRBV7-2 and TRBJ2-7; no definite D call. The ends were cut back, 1 base at V and 0 bases at J, with 7 bases in the middle. Germline V gene data show CDR1 as SGHTA and CDR2 as FQGNSA. The CDR3 covers 14 residues. The CDR3 sequence: CASSLVAPSYEQYF. The CDR3 DNA reads as TGTGCCAGCAGCTTAGTGGCACCCTCCTACGAGCAGTACTTC.

This chain connects TRBV5-1 to TRBJ2-1; TRBD2 is a possible D gene (6 bases). This CDR3 has 14 residues. In germline, CDR1 is SGHRS, CDR2 YFSETQ. V was pared by 4 bases and J by 8 bases, with 16 bases between. As DNA, the CDR3 is TGCGCCAGCAGCAAGGAGGGCCCGGGGGATGAGCAGTTCTTC. Residues: CASSKEGPGDEQFF.

The CDR3: CASSSGGGQETQYF. The CDR3, as DNA: TGTGCCAGTAGTAGCGGGGGGGGACAAGAGACCCAGTACTTC. This rearrangement joins TRBV19 to TRBJ2-5, with 9 nucleotides matching TRBD2. CDR1 is LNHDA and CDR2 is SQIVND in the germline V gene (reference sequence). V lost 4 bases, J lost 2 bases, and 2 bases stayed unmatched. This CDR3 is 14 amino acids long.

This clone has just a few counts. This chain uses TRBV30 with TRBJ1-3; D not certain. The CDR3 is 17 residues long. Per the germline V gene, CDR1 is GTSNPN and CDR2 is SVGIG (reference sequence). Trimming pared 0 bases from V and 3 bases from J, leaving 18 bases between. The CDR3, as DNA: TGTGCCTGGAGTGTATTCGCCGGACTGAGTAGTGGAAACACCATATATTTT. This codes for CAWSVFAGLSSGNTIYF.

The CDR3 coding sequence is TGTGCCGCCCTTGGGGGGTTGGAGACCCAGTACTTC. As protein: CAALGGLETQYF. The chain links TRBV6-5 to TRBJ2-5, with D possibly matching TRBD2 (6 bases). Germline V gene data show CDR1 as MNHEY and CDR2 as SVGAGI. The CDR3 sequence is 12 residues long. The germline V and J ends were trimmed by 11 bases and 5 bases, with 15 bases remaining between them.

The gene calls are TRBV10-2 and TRBJ2-3, with 11 bases lining up with TRBD2. With V trimmed by 1 base and J by 1 base, 4 bases remained unmatched. This CDR3 has 17 residues. The germline CDR1 and CDR2 sequences are WSHSY and SAAADI. CDR3 sequence reads: CASSELAGGHGTDTQYF. CDR3 DNA sequence: TGCGCCAGCAGTGAGTTAGCGGGGGGGCACGGCACAGATACGCAGTATTTT.

The J gene is TRBJ2-3, the V gene TRBV25-1; 8 bases match TRBD2. CDR1 is MGHDK and CDR2 is SYGVNS in the germline V gene. The CDR3 length is 14 residues. V shed 7 bases and J 1 base; nucleotides not matched to a gene: 4. In DNA, the CDR3 is TGTGCCAGCAACCAAGCGGGGGGCACAGATACGCAGTATTTT. This encodes CASNQAGGTDTQYF.

The chain recombines TRBV11-2 with TRBJ1-4; 10 bases match TRBD1. Unmatched junction bases numbered 5, after V lost 7 bases and J lost 0 bases. Per germline, CDR1 SGHAT and CDR2 FQNNGV. The CDR3 spans 16 residues. CDR3 sequence (DNA): TGTGCCAGCACCTACGACAGGGGGCCAACTAATGAAAAACTGTTTTTT. This translates into CASTYDRGPTNEKLFF.

Here the CDR3 DNA reads TGTGCCAGCAGCCAAGATCAAAACGGGGAGCTGTTTTTT. Protein sequence: CASSQDQNGELFF. The rearrangement uses TRBV3-1 (or the pseudogene TRBV3-2) and TRBJ2-2, with D uncertain. Trimming stripped 0 bases from V and 7 bases from J, with 6 bases between. The CDR3 extends over 13 amino acids. The germline V gene encodes CDR1 LGHDT and CDR2 YNNKEL (reference sequence).

The chain couples TRBV5-4 to TRBJ2-5, with 16 bases fitting TRBD2. Germline trimming cut 9 bases from V and 8 bases from J; bases unmatched to any gene: 16. Germline values: CDR1 SGHNT, CDR2 YYREEE (reference sequence). This CDR3 comprises 17 residues. The CDR3 nucleotides are TGTGCCATCCCTCAGGTGGGACTAGCGGGGGGGCCGGCCACCCAGTACTTC. It translates to CAIPQVGLAGGPATQYF.

This sequence joins TRBV11-2 and TRBJ2-2; 7 bases align to TRBD1. The germline CDR1 and CDR2 sequences are SGHAT and FQNNGV. V trimming: 11 bases; J trimming: 1 base; junction bases outside the gene matches: 13. The CDR3 is made up of 16 amino acids. CDR3 coding DNA: TGTGCCGCATTGTCAAGACAGGGCCAGAACACCGGGGAGCTGTTTTTT. Its translation: CAALSRQGQNTGELFF.

The chain couples TRBV18 to TRBJ1-5, with unresolved D. The CDR3 runs 14 residues. V was clipped by 2 bases and J by 2 bases, with 7 bases between them. Per germline, CDR1 KGHSH and CDR2 LQKENI. The CDR3 spells CASSPERGNQPQHF. The CDR3 DNA sequence: TGTGCCAGCTCACCAGAGAGGGGCAATCAGCCCCAGCATTTT.

V and J are TRBV19 and TRBJ1-2, with D possibly matching TRBD1 (5 bases). The CDR3 has 12 residues. Germline V gene sequence: CDR1 LNHDA, CDR2 SQIVND (reference sequence). Deletions cut 5 bases from V and 8 bases from J, with 12 bases between. The CDR3 is CASSPRTLGYTF. The CDR3 coding sequence is TGTGCCAGTAGTCCAAGGACACTGGGCTACACCTTC.

The gene calls are TRBV7-2 and TRBJ2-5; TRBD2 agrees at 8 bases. Per the germline V gene, CDR1 is SGHTA and CDR2 is FQGNSA. After removal of 0 bases from V and 5 bases from J, the junction contained 8 bases not matched to a gene. This CDR3 contains 16 residues. The CDR3 loop reads CASSLAFSGGGETQYF. The DNA of the CDR3 is TGTGCCAGCAGCTTAGCGTTCAGCGGGGGCGGGGAGACCCAGTACTTC.

With regard to this clone: At one end the junction does not follow the germline gene, possibly because of a read error. The chain recombines TRBV25-1 with TRBJ2-2; 8 positions match TRBD1. CDR1 is MGHDK, CDR2 SYGVNS, per germline. This CDR3 region has 14 residues. For the CDR3, the DNA is TGTGCCAGCGGTGACAGGGGGAACACCGGGGAGCTGTTTTTT. This sequence encodes CASGDRGNTGELFF. The full variable domain, in which reference TRBV25-1 and TRBJ2-2 provide the parts outside the CDR3, is EADIYQTPRYLVIGTGKKITLECSQTMGHDKMYWYQQDPGMELHLIHYSYGVNSTEKGDLSSESTVSRIRTEHFPLTLESARPSHTSQYLCASGDRGNTGELFFGEGSRLTVL.

The chain employs TRBV14 and TRBJ2-7; D gene ambiguous. The V gene's germline CDR1 is SGHDN and CDR2 FVKESK. V was clipped by 0 bases and J by 3 bases, with 6 bases between them. This CDR3 is built from 13 residues. This CDR3 is CASSQDSVYEQYF. The CDR3, as DNA: TGTGCCAGCAGCCAAGATTCGGTCTACGAGCAGTACTTC.

The chain employs TRBV3-1 (or the pseudogene TRBV3-2) and TRBJ1-5, with D maybe TRBD1 (6 bases). V was trimmed by 1 base and J by 6 bases, leaving 10 bases between them. The CDR3 covers 14 residues. Germline assignment: CDR1 LGHDT and CDR2 YNNKEL (reference sequence). CDR3 loop: CASSQVTGSQPQHF. The CDR3 nucleotides are TGTGCCAGCAGCCAAGTAACAGGGTCTCAGCCCCAGCATTTT.

The chain links TRBV19 to TRBJ1-2; D is uncertain. Germline-derived CDR1 and CDR2 are LNHDA and SQIVND (reference sequence). Trimming shortened V by 7 bases and J by 4 bases, and 10 bases separated the two germline ends. The CDR3 is 12 residues long. DNA for the CDR3: TGTGCCAGTACGTCCGACTCCTATGGCTACACCTTC. Amino acids: CASTSDSYGYTF.

The V and J genes are TRBV10-3 and TRBJ2-1; maybe TRBD1 (6 bases). The CDR3 totals 14 residues. The germline V gene encodes CDR1 ENHRY and CDR2 SYGVKD. Trimming pared 4 bases from V and 9 bases from J, leaving 16 bases between. The DNA of the CDR3 is TGTGCCATCAGTGCGCCCCCGGGACAAAGTGAGCAGTTCTTC. Translated, it gives CAISAPPGQSEQFF.

This clone was counted only a few times. The CDR3 DNA reads as TGTGCCAGCAGTCTTAGCTCTGGAAACACCATATATTTT. Translated, it gives CASSLSSGNTIYF. The gene calls are TRBV5-4 and TRBJ1-3; D unclear. Germline CDR1 SGHNT, CDR2 YYREEE (reference sequence). V dropped 5 bases and J dropped 0 bases, with 6 bases sitting between them. The CDR3 runs 13 residues.

The chain recombines TRBV6-2 or TRBV6-3 with TRBJ2-7; tentatively, D is TRBD1 (6 bases). CDR3 length: 15 amino acids. V was trimmed by 4 bases and J by 7 bases, leaving 20 bases between them. Germline assignment: CDR1 MNHEY and CDR2 SVGEGT. This chain's CDR3 is CASSFSGDMMGEQYF. CDR3 bases: TGTGCCAGCAGTTTCTCCGGGGACATGATGGGTGAGCAGTACTTC.